This T cell receptor (beta chain) was sequenced for a study of T cell responses to AZD1222 COVID-19 vaccine. The V end lost 1 base, the J end lost 4 bases, and 5 bases lay between the germline ends. The V gene's germline CDR1 is SGHTA and CDR2 FQGTGA. This CDR3 is 13 amino acids long. Using immunoSEQ multiplex PCR, the repertoire was profiled, and TCRdb retains in-frame clones only, with some absent. The sample lists around 140,000 clones; 88% were seen once. This sequence joins TRBV7-3 and TRBJ2-1; no clear D gene. The clonotype originates from an adult who received the MenACWY meningococcal vaccine as a control. The sample was peripheral blood, taken 28 days after the second dose of the MenACWY control vaccine. For the CDR3, the DNA is TGTGCCAGCAGCTTAATCGGATACAATGAGCAGTTCTTC. Amino acids: CASSLIGYNEQFF.